The clone carrying this T cell receptor beta chain was seen at least ten times. Its antigen is as yet unknown. The study amplified TCR beta CDR3 regions using RNA transcripts. Second-round multiplex PCR followed a first-round RT-PCR using HTBI primers. TCRdb re-derived calls from the multiplex PCR reads in MiXCR, one entry per CDR3 protein. The sample holds over 150,000 distinct CDR3 sequences, around two fifths seen once. The sample is drawn from a study of Graves' ophthalmopathy and Graves' hyperthyroidism. Study-wide results and limits: Most thyroid clonotypes expanded beyond 0.001 frequency were also found in blood.

Lactation, pregnancy, uncontrolled infections and other autoimmune diseases were all grounds for excluding patients. Orbital computed tomography, together with clinical symptoms, serum thyroxine, TRAb and thyroid ultrasound, was used for diagnosis. The sequence was collected from a middle-aged woman with Graves' ophthalmopathy. The sequenced material came from peripheral blood.

CDR3 coding DNA: TGCGCCAGCAGCACGGGACAGACCACCGGGGAGCTGTTTTTT. As protein: CASSTGQTTGELFF. The gene calls are TRBV5-1 and TRBJ2-2; 7 bases map to TRBD1. V lost 4 bases, J lost 4 bases, and 4 bases stayed unmatched. The CDR3 sequence is 14 residues long. In germline, CDR1 is SGHRS, CDR2 YFSETQ.